This is a list of T cell receptor beta chains from one sample in a study of CD4+ T cells in melanoma. TCRdb's copy holds only in-frame clones and misses some; the assay was immunoSEQ multiplex PCR. The sample holds 13,000 to 15,000 clones, 68% seen once. Input material: cells from a culture (not recorded whether cultured in vitro). These receptors came from a human donor with melanoma. Each CDR3 is given with its conserved first and last residue. The order of the fields is V gene, clone size, CDR3 protein. Clone size is not always given. Where it is, it says once, few, many or a class for expanded clones.

TRBV19,NA,CASSMRQGGGEQYF
TRBV7-3,few,CASSPGTVGIGELFF
TRBV5-5,NA,CASSLSSLRLGEKLFF
TRBV30,NA,CAWGDRAYEQYF
TRBV6-1,NA,CASNAGLAGFDTQYF
TRBV5-1,few,CASSSGQSNSPLHF
TRBV2,NA,CASRGDRMNTEAFF
TRBV30,NA,CAWSGDRLSAFF
TRBV7-9,NA,CASSLDQETQYF
TRBV18,NA,CASKRPGEREKLFF
TRBV7-6,NA,CASRRGRQGANQETQYF
TRBV18,NA,CASSDRGPYEQYF
TRBV7-9,few,CASRRDGWAEAFF
TRBV10-2,large,CASSRQGSGTEAFF
TRBV7-6,NA,CASSQDDRGFEQYF
TRBV7-9,NA,CASARGPRNEQFF
TRBV5-1,NA,CASSPNPAGETQYF
TRBV7-9,NA,CASSLTQRGTEAFF
TRBV10-1,NA,CASSRDRENIQYF
TRBV19,few,CASSTTGTAGYTF
TRBV7-3,NA,CASRKDRNYEQYF
TRBV7-6,NA,CASSPGRHISNEKLFF
TRBV11-2,once,CASSLERGRGHRNEQFF
TRBV4-1,few,CASSQDRSYGYTF
TRBV19,NA,CASSRTGLYTNYGYTF
TRBV6-4,few,CASSAGSPTEAFF
TRBV4-1,NA,CASSQAGDIGELFF
TRBV2,NA,CASSEQGADTQYF
TRBV28,NA,CASYSGTATFFNYGYTF
TRBV2,few,CASSEASDQETQYF
TRBV2,NA,CASNFGGNYGYTF
TRBV6-5,NA,CASSYPGTGNEAFF
TRBV11-2,NA,CAASPRGGTGGSNSPLHF
TRBV7-6,few,CASSPQGNSPLHF
TRBV7-3,NA,CASSLSGGTDTQYF
TRBV19,NA,CASSIAAPGTGVGYTF
TRBV2,NA,CASSTTTGGRGGYTF
TRBV5-1,NA,CASSGRGYGYTF
TRBV30,NA,CAWSWGGEQYF
TRBV4-1,NA,CASSRTGVDEKLFF
TRBV7-9,NA,CASSLEGARGTEAFF
TRBV4-1,NA,CASSHARTFDNQPQHF
TRBV29-1,NA,CSVLSGQETQYF
TRBV5-1,NA,CASSLTDYGDEQYF
TRBV11-1,NA,CASSDRTGTNEKLFF
TRBV18,NA,CASSPQGQGEAFF
TRBV6-5,NA,CATSPDRAVHRPQHF
TRBV27,NA,CASGPGTGGRYGYTF